The 9 T cell receptor beta chains below were found in one sample sequenced in a study of OX40 agonist ivuxolimab in advanced cancers. Generated by immunoSEQ multiplex PCR, the TCRdb table keeps only in-frame clones and is missing some. This sample has 15,000 to 20,000 clones, with almost 95% found just once. The sequencing here drew on CD4+ or CD8+ T cells sorted from blood, taken in a trial of the OX40 agonist ivuxolimab. All receptors come from an adult with an advanced solid tumor such as melanoma, head and neck, liver or kidney cancer.

This chain connects TRBV19 to TRBJ1-5; 10 nucleotides match TRBD1. The ends lost 3 bases at V and 6 bases at J; junction bases unmatched: 8. The CDR3 loop spans 16 amino acids. The germline V gene has CDR1 LNHDA and CDR2 SQIVND (reference sequence). The CDR3 nucleotides read TGTGCCAGTAGTATCCTCCGACAGGGGGCCCTTCAGCCCCAGCATTTT. It yields the protein CASSILRQGALQPQHF.

This clone was detected once. The rearrangement links TRBV7-9 to TRBJ2-6; possibly TRBD2 for D (5 bases). Per germline, CDR1 SEHNR and CDR2 FQNEAQ (reference sequence). The germline V and J ends were trimmed by 5 bases and 4 bases, with 18 bases remaining between them. The CDR3 contains 17 residues. CDR3 in DNA: TGTGCCAGCAGCCCACCCCTGGGAGCGGAAGGGGCCAACGTCCTGACTTTC. Protein: CASSPPLGAEGANVLTF.

V is TRBV13 and J is TRBJ2-2; TRBD1 agrees at 9 bases. With 5 bases clipped from V and 6 bases from J, the junction kept 4 bases outside the gene matches. This CDR3 comprises 14 residues. Germline loops: CDR1 PRHDT, CDR2 FYEKMQ (reference sequence). CDR3 in amino acids: CASSDWTGAGELFF. The DNA for the CDR3 is TGTGCCAGCAGCGACTGGACAGGGGCCGGGGAGCTGTTTTTT.

V usage is TRBV7-9 and J usage is TRBJ1-1; D gene ambiguous. CDR3 length equals 11 residues. Germline V CDR1 and CDR2: SEHNR, FQNEAQ (reference sequence). The V end was cut by 4 bases, the J end by 4 bases, with 4 bases between. The CDR3 loop reads CASSSSTEAFF. Here the CDR3 DNA reads TGTGCCAGCAGCTCGAGCACTGAAGCTTTCTTT.

The chain links TRBV18 to TRBJ1-1; a possible D gene is TRBD1 (5 bases). CDR1 KGHSH and CDR2 LQKENI come from the germline V gene. The CDR3 covers 14 residues. The V gene lost 1 base and the J gene lost 7 bases, with 13 bases spanning the gap. The CDR3, as DNA: TGTGCCAGCTCACCACGGGGGACTGCGATTGAAGCTTTCTTT. Its protein product is CASSPRGTAIEAFF.

This chain connects TRBV11-2 to TRBJ2-2; D is ambiguous. This CDR3 has 12 residues. Looked up from germline, CDR1 is SGHAT and CDR2 is FQNNGV. Trimming left V 5 bases short and J 0 bases short, with 1 base between. DNA for the CDR3: TGTGCCAGCAGCCCGAACACCGGGGAGCTGTTTTTT. It encodes CASSPNTGELFF.

There are a few counts of this clone. The rearrangement uses TRBV9 and TRBJ1-2; maybe TRBD1 (5 bases). Germline values: CDR1 SGDLS, CDR2 YYNGEE. V was trimmed by 1 base and J by 8 bases, leaving 15 bases between them. This CDR3 comprises 14 residues. CDR3 residues: CASSVWGSVRGYTF. The CDR3 region has the DNA TGTGCCAGCAGCGTATGGGGCAGCGTCAGGGGCTACACCTTC. Using reference TRBV9 and TRBJ1-2 for the parts outside the CDR3, the full variable domain is DSGVTQTPKHLITATGQRVTLRCSPRSGDLSVYWYQQSLDQGLQFLIQYYNGEERAKGNILERFSAQQFPDLHSELNLSSLELGDSALYFCASSVWGSVRGYTFGSGTRLTVV.

The rearrangement links TRBV9 to TRBJ1-6; TRBD1 aligns across 8 bases. From germline, CDR1 is SGDLS and CDR2 YYNGEE. The V gene end was trimmed by 3 bases and the J gene end by 11 bases; junction bases not matched to a gene: 10. This CDR3 contains 15 residues. The CDR3 nucleotides are TGTGCCAGCAGCGAGCGGAGGGACAGGAATCCACCCCTCCACTTT. This gives the protein CASSERRDRNPPLHF.

The chain recombines TRBV30 with TRBJ2-1; no clear D gene. The CDR3 runs 14 residues. In germline, CDR1 is GTSNPN, CDR2 SVGIG (reference sequence). Trimming left V 5 bases short and J 0 bases short, with 11 bases between. The CDR3 loop reads CAWVRPYSYNEQFF. The DNA of the CDR3 is TGTGCCTGGGTCAGACCGTACTCCTACAATGAGCAGTTCTTC.